These T cell receptor beta chains were read from a single sample in a study of beta chain features in type 1 diabetes. Generated by immunoSEQ multiplex PCR, the TCRdb table keeps only in-frame clones and is missing some. The table has approximately 60,000 clones, 59% seen once. The sample comprised Tregs from blood. The source is a woman aged 18-35 years in good health. Each CDR3 is given with its conserved first and last residue. A D gene is named only where the DNA matches it firmly. Size is stated for part of the rows, as once, few or many counts, or as a class when the clone is expanded.

j_call d_call v_call clone_size cdr3_length cdr3_nt cdr3_aa
TRBJ2-1 TRBD2 TRBV10-3 NA 20 TGTGCCATCAGTGACCCCGGACTAGCGGGAGGCCCCAGCTCCTACAATGAGCAGTTCTTC CAISDPGLAGGPSSYNEQFF
TRBJ2-3 NA TRBV5-1 few 13 TGCGCCAGCACCAGGGGCCCCACAGATACGCAGTATTTT CASTRGPTDTQYF
TRBJ2-5 NA TRBV6-5 NA 14 TGTGCCAGCAGTTTGGACGGGGGTGAAGAGACCCAGTACTTC CASSLDGGEETQYF
TRBJ2-3 TRBD2 TRBV7-2 few 17 TGTGCCAGCAGCTCCTCTAGCGGGGGAGTGGGGGCAGATACGCAGTATTTT CASSSSSGGVGADTQYF
TRBJ1-5 TRBD1 TRBV7-9 NA 16 TGTGCCAGCAGCTATACAGGGGGCATCGGGAATCAGCCCCAGCATTTT CASSYTGGIGNQPQHF
TRBJ1-6 NA TRBV5-1 few 16 TGCGCCAGCAGCTTGAACAGTTCACCAGCTAATTCACCCCTCCACTTT CASSLNSSPANSPLHF
TRBJ2-5 NA TRBV5-4 NA 17 TGTGCCAGCAGCTTGCGGCAGGGGACCGGTTTTCGAGAGACCCAGTACTTC CASSLRQGTGFRETQYF
TRBJ2-7 TRBD1 TRBV7-2 NA 13 TGTGCCAGCAGCTTAGCGTACAGGGGTGGGCAGTACTTC CASSLAYRGGQYF
TRBJ1-2 TRBD1 TRBV7-2 NA 13 TGTGCCAGCACCCCGGGACAGGCCTATGGCTACACCTTC CASTPGQAYGYTF
TRBJ2-1 TRBD2 TRBV19 NA 15 TGTGCCAGTAGTAATCTAGCGGCCTCCTACAATGAGCAGTTCTTC CASSNLAASYNEQFF
TRBJ2-1 NA TRBV25-1 NA 15 TGTGCCAGCAGTGAAGGACAGCGCTCCTACAATGAGCAGTTCTTC CASSEGQRSYNEQFF
TRBJ2-3 NA TRBV18 NA 15 TGTGCCAGCTCTTCTGCGGGAACTAGCACAGATACGCAGTATTTT CASSSAGTSTDTQYF
TRBJ1-2 NA TRBV25-1 NA 15 TGTGCCAGCAGCCGGGGGGCAGGCTTCTTCCCTGGCTACACCTTC CASSRGAGFFPGYTF
TRBJ2-5 TRBD2 TRBV7-3 few 15 TGTGCCAGCAGCTTAGAAGGTCTAGCGGAGGAGACCCAGTACTTC CASSLEGLAEETQYF
TRBJ1-6 TRBD1 TRBV10-3 few 15 TGTGCCATCAGTGGTGGGACAGGTGATAATTCACCCCTCCACTTT CAISGGTGDNSPLHF
TRBJ1-3 TRBD1 TRBV5-6 few 16 TGTGCCAGCAGCTGGACAGGGTGGGAATCTGGAAACACCATATATTTT CASSWTGWESGNTIYF
TRBJ2-7 NA TRBV5-6 NA 12 TGTGCCAGCAGCTTGTCTCGGTACGAGCAGTACTTC CASSLSRYEQYF
TRBJ1-2 TRBD1 TRBV28 NA 15 TGTGCCAGCAGTTCCACTGGACAGGGGGCCTATGGCTACACCTTC CASSSTGQGAYGYTF
TRBJ1-1 NA TRBV6-6 NA 13 TGTGCCAGCTCGAGGCGGGTGAACACTGAAGCTTTCTTT CASSRRVNTEAFF
TRBJ1-5 NA TRBV5-4 NA 17 TGTGCCAGCAGCTCGGGTGGGGGCGCAACGGGCAATCAGCCCCAGCATTTT CASSSGGGATGNQPQHF
TRBJ1-2 NA TRBV5-1 once 15 TGCGCCAGCAGCTCTGTGGCAGGGGCTGGTGGGGGCTACACCTTC CASSSVAGAGGGYTF
TRBJ1-2 NA TRBV5-1 NA 15 TGCGCCAGCAGCTTGGACAGCTCGACCCGGGGTGGCTACACCTTC CASSLDSSTRGGYTF
TRBJ2-3 NA TRBV7-2 few 14 TGTGCCAGCAGCCTTCGACTGTCCACAGATACGCAGTATTTT CASSLRLSTDTQYF
TRBJ1-2 NA TRBV19 few 13 TGTGCCAGTAGTAGGGAAGACAGCTATGGCTACACCTTC CASSREDSYGYTF
TRBJ1-3 NA TRBV19 NA 14 TGTGCCAGTCACAAGCGTGCCTCTGGAAACACCATATATTTT CASHKRASGNTIYF
TRBJ2-1 NA TRBV7-9 once 15 TGTGCCAGCAGCGTGGCAGGGCCAACTGGCAATGAGCAGTTCTTC CASSVAGPTGNEQFF
TRBJ2-1 NA TRBV29-1 NA 12 TGCAGCAGCACGGGCTCCTACAATGAGCAGTTCTTC CSSTGSYNEQFF
TRBJ2-3 NA TRBV4-2 NA 15 TGTGCCAGCAGCCGAGCGATCGGGGGCACAGATACGCAGTATTTT CASSRAIGGTDTQYF
TRBJ1-3 NA TRBV30 once 14 TGTGCCTGGACCTGGGCTTTCTCTGGAAACACCATATATTTT CAWTWAFSGNTIYF
TRBJ2-3 TRBD1 TRBV5-1 NA 15 TGCGCCAGCAGCACGGGACAGGGCCTTCCAGATACGCAGTATTTT CASSTGQGLPDTQYF
TRBJ2-7 TRBD2 TRBV28 NA 16 TGTGCCAGCAGTTTAGGGGAGGGCGGACTCCCCTACGAGCAGTACTTC CASSLGEGGLPYEQYF
TRBJ1-1 NA TRBV4-3 NA 16 TGCGCCAGCAGCCTCGCTGGAGGGGTCATGAACACTGAAGCTTTCTTT CASSLAGGVMNTEAFF
TRBJ2-1 TRBD2 TRBV5-1 few 17 TGCGCCAGCAGCTTGGCCCCGGGGCTAGCGGGGCGCAATGAGCAGTTCTTC CASSLAPGLAGRNEQFF
TRBJ2-3 TRBD1 TRBV10-3 NA 14 TGTGTCATCACCGAAGGGGACAGGGGACATACGCAGTATTTT CVITEGDRGHTQYF
TRBJ2-3 TRBD1 TRBV5-1 NA 12 TGCGCCAGCAGCATTGGACAGGGTTCGCAGTATTTT CASSIGQGSQYF
TRBJ2-7 NA TRBV2 NA 11 TGTGCCAGCAGTCGGGCGGGGGAGCAGTACTTC CASSRAGEQYF
TRBJ1-2 NA TRBV5-1 NA 14 TGCGCCAGCAGCCAACGACCGCAGGGCGGTGGCTACACCTTC CASSQRPQGGGYTF
TRBJ2-1 TRBD1 TRBV5-1 NA 14 TGCGCCAGCAGCTCCGCCGGGACAGGCGGTGAGCAGTTCTTC CASSSAGTGGEQFF
TRBJ2-2 NA TRBV14 NA 17 TGTGCCAGCAGCCGAGCCCTCGGGACAACGAACACCGGGGAGCTGTTTTTT CASSRALGTTNTGELFF
TRBJ2-3 TRBD2 TRBV6-1 NA 17 TGTGCCAGCAGTGAATATCTAGCGGGGGGTTTTGGAGATACGCAGTATTTT CASSEYLAGGFGDTQYF
TRBJ1-1 NA TRBV7-2 NA 13 TGTGCCAGCAGCGGTACAGCGCCTACAGGAGCTTTCTTT CASSGTAPTGAFF